This TCR beta chain was sequenced for a study of monozygotic twins with inflammatory bowel disease. Notes on the study in general: Lower TCRbeta diversity (inverse Simpson) was seen in IBD patients than in healthy co-twins.

A remark on this clonotype: Its antigen is as yet unknown.

Each of the TCR libraries took 3500 ng of total RNA. Per-sample cDNA came from eight separate reactions. A template switching step added UMIs, each with a 6-nucleotide sample barcode. Each CDR3 protein gets one entry in TCRdb, which reprocessed the 5' RACE reads and gives no DNA. Here the sample table reports about 380,000 distinct CDR3 sequences. The sequence was collected from a human donor with ulcerative colitis or Crohn's disease, or a healthy co-twin of an affected twin (not recorded which). The sample consisted of blood.

CDR3 sequence: CASSQAWGGGVQETQYF. V is TRBV4-3 and J is TRBJ2-5; TCRdb's D gene call, TRBD1, goes unchecked for lack of DNA. The CDR3 runs 17 residues. The germline V gene encodes CDR1 LGHNA and CDR2 YSLEER.